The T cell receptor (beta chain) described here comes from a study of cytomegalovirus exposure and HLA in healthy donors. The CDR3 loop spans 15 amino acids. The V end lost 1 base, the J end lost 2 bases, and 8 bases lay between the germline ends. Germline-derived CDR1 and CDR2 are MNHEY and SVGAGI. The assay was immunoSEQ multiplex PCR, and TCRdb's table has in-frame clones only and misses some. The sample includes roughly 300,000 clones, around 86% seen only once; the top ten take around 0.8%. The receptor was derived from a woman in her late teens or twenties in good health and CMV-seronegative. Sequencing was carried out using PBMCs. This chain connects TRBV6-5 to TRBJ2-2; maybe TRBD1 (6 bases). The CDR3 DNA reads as TGTGCCAGCAGTTACTGGGGACATAACACCGGGGAGCTGTTTTTT. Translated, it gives CASSYWGHNTGELFF.